Listed here are 21 T cell receptor beta chains from one sample, sequenced in a study of beta chain features in type 1 diabetes. Whole-study findings and limits: Significant though moderate, a shortening of TCRB CDR3s appeared in all four CD4+ subsets of Type 1 diabetes patients.

Expressed TCRB transcripts were sequenced because the isolated RNA had all been reverse transcribed beforehand. Repertoires were generated with immunoSEQ multiplex PCR, while TCRdb's copy carries only in-frame clones and drops some. The sample lists about 230,000 clones, about a sixth occurring once. The antigens for these receptors are not known. Sample: naive CD4+ T cells from blood. The receptors originated from a man younger than 45 with type 1 diabetes.

This clone has a handful of counts. Other DNA sequences in the same sample also yield this CDR3. This chain links TRBV28 with TRBJ2-5; 9 bases fit TRBD2. The CDR3 contains 15 residues. Looked up from germline, CDR1 is MDHEN and CDR2 is SYDVKM. With 5 bases clipped from V and 2 bases from J, the junction kept 6 bases outside the gene matches. For the CDR3, the DNA is TGTGCCAGCAGTCCTAGCGGGAAAGGGCAAGAGACCCAGTACTTC. This sequence encodes CASSPSGKGQETQYF.

This sequence joins TRBV6-1 and TRBJ2-1; D is possibly TRBD2 (5 bases). CDR3 length equals 13 residues. Germline values: CDR1 MNHNS, CDR2 SASEGT. Trimming shortened V by 4 bases and J by 2 bases, and 6 bases separated the two germline ends. The CDR3 reads CASSGTAYNEQFF. CDR3 bases: TGTGCCAGCAGTGGGACTGCCTACAATGAGCAGTTCTTC.

This chain connects TRBV7-2 to TRBJ2-2; D gene uncertain. The CDR3 has 16 residues. Germline values: CDR1 SGHTA, CDR2 FQGNSA. V was shortened by 5 bases and J by 1 base, with 14 bases between the two germline ends. In DNA, the CDR3 is TGTGCCAGCAGCGCCCGACGGGCAGGGAACACCGGGGAGCTGTTTTTT. This codes for CASSARRAGNTGELFF.

J is TRBJ1-5 and V is TRBV4-1, with D hard to call. There are 14 residues in the CDR3. Germline V gives CDR1 MGHRA, CDR2 YSYEKL. The V and J ends lost 3 bases and 1 base respectively, with 7 bases between them. CDR3 nucleotides: TGCGCCAGCAGCCATCTGGGCAGCAATCAGCCCCAGCATTTT. This codes for CASSHLGSNQPQHF.

The chain combines TRBV5-6 with TRBJ2-3; the D is unclear. V was shortened by 4 bases and J by 2 bases, with 5 bases between the two germline ends. This CDR3 contains 12 residues. CDR1 is SGHDT, CDR2 YYEEEE, per germline. The CDR3 DNA reads as TGTGCCAGCAGCAGCCTCACAGATACGCAGTATTTT. It translates to CASSSLTDTQYF.

In this sample, this clone turned up a few times. The DNA for the CDR3 is TGCGCCAGCAGCTCGGATCTAACCAAAAACATTCAGTACTTC. It translates to CASSSDLTKNIQYF. The V gene is TRBV4-3, the J gene TRBJ2-4, with D hard to call. Trimming took 5 bases from V and 2 from J, leaving 10 bases between them. Germline V lookup: CDR1 LGHNA, CDR2 YSLEER. The CDR3 runs to 14 residues.

In this sample, this clone turned up a few times. The chain is built from TRBV27 and TRBJ2-7; a weak D match, TRBD2 (5 bases). Germline-derived CDR1 and CDR2 are MNHEY and SMNVEV (reference sequence). This CDR3 is built from 13 residues. Trimming took off 5 bases at V and 3 bases at J, with 11 bases between the two ends. CDR3 nucleotide sequence: TGTGCCAGCAGTCAGCGGCTTCTCTACGAGCAGTACTTC. It yields the protein CASSQRLLYEQYF.

This clone appeared a few times. The chain employs TRBV29-1 and TRBJ1-4; perhaps TRBD1 as D (6 bases). The CDR3 consists of 14 residues. Deletions cut 7 bases from V and 5 bases from J, with 17 bases between. The germline CDR1 and CDR2 sequences are SQVTM and ANQGSEA. The CDR3 sequence is CSGAMTGSNEKLFF. DNA for the CDR3: TGCAGCGGGGCAATGACAGGATCAAATGAAAAACTGTTTTTT.

This CDR3 reads CASSFLLARDTQYF. The CDR3 DNA is TGTGCCAGCAGTTTTCTACTAGCGCGAGATACGCAGTATTTT. The chain combines TRBV6-6 with TRBJ2-3, with TRBD2 matching 7 bases. V lost 4 bases and J lost 5; bases outside the gene matches: 6. Per the germline V gene, CDR1 is MNHNY and CDR2 is SVGAGI (reference sequence). This CDR3 has 14 amino acids.

The chain combines TRBV7-9 with TRBJ2-5; no clear D gene. The length of the CDR3 is 13 residues. V was shortened by 3 bases and J by 2 bases, with 7 bases between the two germline ends. The germline V gene encodes CDR1 SEHNR and CDR2 FQNEAQ (reference sequence). Here the CDR3 reads CASSLSSQETQYF. CDR3 DNA sequence: TGTGCCAGCAGCTTGTCCAGTCAAGAGACCCAGTACTTC.

The V and J genes are TRBV29-1 and TRBJ2-6; D unresolved. Germline loops: CDR1 SQVTM, CDR2 ANQGSEA. Trimming took 6 bases from V and 2 from J, leaving 11 bases between them. CDR3 size: 14 residues. The CDR3 nucleotides read TGCAGCGTACCCCGGGTGCCTGGGGCCAACGTCCTGACTTTC. This gives the protein CSVPRVPGANVLTF.

V gene TRBV29-1 combines with J gene TRBJ1-4; D is undetermined. The germline gives CDR1 SQVTM, CDR2 ANQGSEA. V was pared by 7 bases and J by 8 bases, with 14 bases between. The CDR3 extends over 12 amino acids. CDR3 region: CSARDEGEKLFF. CDR3 DNA: TGCAGCGCCCGGGATGAGGGCGAAAAACTGTTTTTT. Full variable domain (rest looked up from reference TRBV29-1 and TRBJ1-4): SAVISQKPSRDICQRGTSLTIQCQVDSQVTMMFWYRQQPGQSLTLIATANQGSEATYESGFVIDKFPISRPNLTFSTLTVSNMSPEDSSIYLCSARDEGEKLFFGSGTQLSVL.

This clone showed up just a few times. This specimen includes other DNA sequences encoding the same CDR3. V and J are TRBV20-1 and TRBJ2-5; D unresolved. Deletions cut 3 bases from V and 4 bases from J, with 3 bases between. This CDR3 has 10 residues. Germline CDR1 and CDR2: DFQATT and SNEGSKA (reference sequence). CDR3 residues: CSARRETQYF. The CDR3 DNA reads as TGCAGTGCTAGGAGAGAGACCCAGTACTTC.

The sample holds a few counts of this clone. This chain links TRBV2 with TRBJ1-2; 7 nucleotides match TRBD1. Germline trimming cut 9 bases from V and 6 bases from J; bases unmatched to any gene: 10. The CDR3 is made up of 13 amino acids. Germline values: CDR1 SNHLY, CDR2 FYNNEI. The CDR3 nucleotides read TGTGCCAGTGTCGGACAGGCAGTGAATGGCTACACCTTC. This translates into CASVGQAVNGYTF.

This clone appeared a few times. This chain uses TRBV5-1 with TRBJ2-1; 7 positions match TRBD2. The CDR3 is made up of 14 amino acids. Unmatched junction bases numbered 7, after V lost 4 bases and J lost 6 bases. Per germline, CDR1 SGHRS and CDR2 YFSETQ. The CDR3 DNA reads TGCGCCAGCAGCCCGGGGGGTCTTGGCAATGAGCAGTTCTTC. Translating it yields CASSPGGLGNEQFF.

This clone has only a few counts. The J gene is TRBJ1-3, the V gene TRBV30; no definite D call. V lost 3 bases and J lost 8, with 5 bases in between. This CDR3 comprises 10 residues. Germline CDR1 and CDR2: GTSNPN and SVGIG (reference sequence). CDR3 DNA sequence: TGTGCCTGGAGATCTTACACCATATATTTT. This codes for CAWRSYTIYF.

This clone was counted between two and nine times. The chain links TRBV15 to TRBJ2-5, with D unresolved. The germline V gene has CDR1 LNHNV and CDR2 YYDKDF (reference sequence). The germline V and J ends were trimmed by 8 bases and 5 bases, with 6 bases remaining between them. The CDR3 is 10 amino acids. The CDR3 nucleotides are TGTGCCACCGGTAGGGAGACCCAGTACTTC. This sequence encodes CATGRETQYF.

This clone was seen more than once but under ten times. This chain connects TRBV7-2 to TRBJ2-3, with no clear D. From germline, CDR1 is SGHTA and CDR2 FQGNSA. This CDR3 spans 13 amino acids. V was pared by 0 bases and J by 4 bases, with 5 bases between. CDR3 loop: CASSLAEADTQYF. The CDR3 DNA reads TGTGCCAGCAGCTTAGCCGAGGCAGATACGCAGTATTTT.

The rearrangement uses TRBV10-3 and TRBJ2-5; 8 bases fit TRBD1. CDR3 length equals 15 residues. Trimming took 6 bases from V and 1 from J; bases not matched to a gene: 7. Germline values: CDR1 ENHRY, CDR2 SYGVKD. The CDR3 DNA follows: TGTGCCATCAGGGATGACAGGGGAATCCAAGAGACCCAGTACTTC. Its protein product is CAIRDDRGIQETQYF.

This clone was counted a few times. V and J are TRBV30 and TRBJ2-3; TRBD2 is a possible D gene (5 bases). Germline CDR1 is GTSNPN and CDR2 is SVGIG (reference sequence). The CDR3 runs to 13 residues. The V end was cut by 8 bases, the J end by 3 bases, with 15 bases between. CDR3 in amino acids: CAGGGYGTDTQYF. The CDR3 bases are TGTGCCGGTGGCGGGTACGGAACAGATACGCAGTATTTT.

A few counts support this clone. V is TRBV10-3 and J is TRBJ2-1, with D maybe TRBD2 (6 bases). Germline CDR1 is ENHRY and CDR2 is SYGVKD. The CDR3 contains 14 residues. V was cut by 4 bases and J by 4 bases, with 11 bases left in between. The CDR3 here is CAISVGGSYNEQFF. CDR3 DNA sequence: TGTGCCATCAGTGTCGGGGGAAGTTACAATGAGCAGTTCTTC.